The 20 T cell receptor beta chains given below trace back to one sample, sequenced in a study of blood T cell repertoires in COVID-19. Libraries were prepared by immunoSEQ multiplex PCR; TCRdb keeps only in-frame clonotypes and omits some of them. This sample yields tens of thousands of clones, of which about 70% are seen a single time; 5.3% belongs to the top ten. The sequenced material came from peripheral blood. These receptors all stem from a human donor in a cohort sampled during active COVID-19.

This clone was found a few times. The V call is TRBV4-2, the J call TRBJ2-2, with 8 bases matching TRBD2. The junction had 14 bases not matched to a gene; V was cut back by 5 bases and J by 3 bases. This CDR3 contains 18 residues. Looked up from germline, CDR1 is LGHNA and CDR2 is YNFKEQ. The CDR3 reads CASSSQTGRAGDTGELFF. The CDR3 DNA is TGTGCCAGCAGCTCCCAAACCGGTCGAGCGGGGGACACCGGGGAGCTGTTTTTT.

This chain connects TRBV7-2 to TRBJ2-7; a weak D match, TRBD2 (5 bases). The CDR3 consists of 13 residues. With 5 bases removed from V and 4 bases from J, the gap between germline ends came to 12 bases. CDR1 is SGHTA, CDR2 FQGNSA, per germline. The CDR3 region is CASSVGGGYEQYF. The CDR3 coding sequence is TGTGCCAGCAGCGTTGGAGGCGGTTACGAGCAGTACTTC.

A single count supports this clone. The V gene is TRBV30, the J gene TRBJ1-1; TRBD1 aligns across 7 bases. The CDR3 contains 12 residues. V lost 6 bases to trimming and J lost 4 bases; unmatched junction nucleotides: 5. CDR1 and CDR2 from the germline V gene are GTSNPN and SVGIG (reference sequence). The CDR3 nucleotides are TGTGCCTGCGGCAGGGGGGTCACTGAAGCTTTCTTT. It translates to CACGRGVTEAFF.

The chain joins TRBV3-1 (or the pseudogene TRBV3-2) to TRBJ2-1; D possibly corresponds to TRBD2 (5 bases). V was pared by 3 bases and J by 9 bases, with 9 bases between. CDR3 length: 12 amino acids. CDR1 is LGHDT and CDR2 is YNNKEL in the germline V gene (reference sequence). CDR3 residues: CASSQDEGEQFF. The CDR3 DNA reads as TGTGCCAGCAGCCAGGATGAGGGTGAGCAGTTCTTC.

This clone was seen only a few times. V usage is TRBV10-3 and J usage is TRBJ1-2; 8 positions agree with TRBD1. V was pared by 2 bases and J by 2 bases, with 1 base of the junction left unmatched. The length of the CDR3 is 14 residues. The germline V gene encodes CDR1 ENHRY and CDR2 SYGVKD. The CDR3 nucleotides read TGTGCCATCAGTGAGGGACAGGGAAACTATGGCTACACCTTC. Protein product: CAISEGQGNYGYTF.

This clone has just a few counts. This CDR3 is CASSLAGDRGKFF. CDR3 bases: TGTGCCAGCAGCTTGGCCGGAGACAGAGGCAAGTTCTTC. V is TRBV5-6 and J is TRBJ2-1, with D maybe TRBD1 (5 bases). The germline V gene has CDR1 SGHDT and CDR2 YYEEEE. The CDR3 covers 13 residues. V shed 0 bases and J shed 14 bases, with 15 bases lying between them. The variable domain in full, with the rest retrieved from reference TRBV5-6 and TRBJ2-1, is DAGVTQSPTHLIKTRGQQVTLRCSPKSGHDTVSWYQQALGQGPQFIFQYYEEEERQRGNFPDRFSGHQFPNYSSELNVNALLLGDSALYLCASSLAGDRGKFFGPGTRLTVL.

The rearrangement uses TRBV5-4 and TRBJ1-4; TRBD1 matches 9 bases. Germline assignment: CDR1 SGHNT and CDR2 YYREEE (reference sequence). This CDR3 spans 14 amino acids. With V trimmed by 0 bases and J by 8 bases, 2 bases remained unmatched. In DNA form, the CDR3 reads TGTGCCAGCAGCTTGGACAGGGGGCTCGAAAAACTGTTTTTT. Its translation: CASSLDRGLEKLFF.

The genes are TRBV3-1 (or the pseudogene TRBV3-2) and TRBJ1-4, with D possibly TRBD1 on 6 matching bases. Trimming left V 4 bases short and J 8 bases short, with 20 bases between. The CDR3 totals 16 residues. The V gene's germline CDR1 is LGHDT and CDR2 YNNKEL (reference sequence). CDR3 nucleotides: TGTGCCAGCAGCCCAAACCGAAACAGGGTCGGCGAAAAACTGTTTTTT. Translating gives CASSPNRNRVGEKLFF.

In its sample, this clone was seen once. V and J are TRBV3-1 (or the pseudogene TRBV3-2) and TRBJ1-5; D ambiguous. This CDR3 has 15 residues. Trimming pared 3 bases from V and 0 bases from J, leaving 9 bases between. From germline, CDR1 is LGHDT and CDR2 YNNKEL (reference sequence). CDR3 amino acids: CASSHGGNSNQPQHF. CDR3 nucleotides: TGTGCCAGCAGCCACGGAGGAAATAGCAATCAGCCCCAGCATTTT.

The chain links TRBV2 to TRBJ2-2, with 10 nucleotides matching TRBD1. V was pared by 10 bases and J by 6 bases, with 8 bases of the junction left unmatched. The germline V gene has CDR1 SNHLY and CDR2 FYNNEI. This CDR3 is 14 amino acids long. CDR3 region: CATKWDRGSGELFF. In DNA form, the CDR3 reads TGTGCCACAAAGTGGGACAGGGGATCCGGGGAGCTGTTTTTT. Supplemented by reference TRBV2 and TRBJ2-2, the full variable domain reads EPEVTQTPSHQVTQMGQEVILRCVPISNHLYFYWYRQILGQKVEFLVSFYNNEISEKSEIFDDQFSVERPDGSNFTLKIRSTKLEDSAMYFCATKWDRGSGELFFGEGSRLTVL.

The chain has TRBV11-2 and TRBJ2-2; tentatively, D is TRBD1 (6 bases). CDR3 length: 13 amino acids. Trimming stripped 1 base from V and 11 bases from J, with 11 bases between. CDR1 is SGHAT, CDR2 FQNNGV, per germline. The CDR3 sequence: CASSLGGPEELFF. As DNA, the CDR3 is TGTGCCAGCAGCTTAGGGGGGCCGGAAGAGCTGTTTTTT.

The V call is TRBV12-3 or TRBV12-4, the J call TRBJ1-1; D gene unclear. Trimming stripped 7 bases from V and 7 bases from J, with 16 bases between. There are 13 residues in the CDR3. Written as DNA, the CDR3 is TGTGCCAGCACCCAAACGGGGAATGGTGAAGCTTTCTTT. Its translation: CASTQTGNGEAFF.

The CDR3 nucleotides are TGTGCCAGCAGTTCGGTGAATAGGGGAATAGATCAGCCCCAGCATTTT. Protein sequence: CASSSVNRGIDQPQHF. The rearrangement joins TRBV28 to TRBJ1-5, with D tentatively TRBD1 (5 bases). The CDR3 sequence is 16 residues long. Trimming took 4 bases from V and 5 from J, leaving 18 bases between them. Per germline, CDR1 MDHEN and CDR2 SYDVKM.

The rearrangement uses TRBV18 and TRBJ2-2; 12 nucleotides align to TRBD2. The CDR3 spans 19 residues. Germline assignment: CDR1 KGHSH and CDR2 LQKENI. Losses at the gene ends were 2 bases for V and 9 bases for J; bases not matched to a gene: 16. The CDR3 sequence: CASSPGLLAGGLTPRELFF. As DNA, the CDR3 is TGTGCCAGCTCACCAGGCCTACTAGCGGGGGGTCTTACACCCCGGGAGCTGTTTTTT.

Concerning this clone itself: This CDR3 is also generated by other DNA sequences in the sample. V is TRBV27 and J is TRBJ2-2; 7 bases fit TRBD1. Germline V gene sequence: CDR1 MNHEY, CDR2 SMNVEV (reference sequence). CDR3 length equals 13 residues. V shed 6 bases and J 5 bases; nucleotides not matched to a gene: 3. Written as DNA, the CDR3 is TGTGCCAGCAGCCCGACAGGGACCGGGGAGCTGTTTTTT. Its protein is CASSPTGTGELFF.

This chain connects TRBV11-2 to TRBJ2-6; 8 nucleotides align to TRBD1. Germline CDR1 is SGHAT and CDR2 is FQNNGV. V shed 5 bases, J shed 2 bases, and the junction held 8 bases outside the gene matches. The length of the CDR3 is 17 residues. CDR3 loop: CASSPSTGAPGANVLTF. The CDR3 nucleotides are TGTGCCAGCAGCCCATCGACAGGGGCGCCTGGGGCCAACGTCCTGACTTTC. Full variable domain (missing parts from reference TRBV11-2 and TRBJ2-6): EAGVAQSPRYKIIEKRQSVAFWCNPISGHATLYWYQQILGQGPKLLIQFQNNGVVDDSQLPKDRFSAERLKGVDSTLKIQPAKLEDSAVYLCASSPSTGAPGANVLTFGAGSRLTVL.

The chain uses TRBV5-1 and TRBJ2-5; D uncertain. Germline lookup yields CDR1 SGHRS and CDR2 YFSETQ. This CDR3 comprises 12 residues. With 4 bases removed from V and 1 base from J, the gap between germline ends came to 5 bases. The CDR3 DNA reads as TGCGCCAGCAGCACCGGCCAAGAGACCCAGTACTTC. Amino acids: CASSTGQETQYF. The variable domain in full, completed from reference TRBV5-1 and TRBJ2-5, reads KAGVTQTPRYLIKTRGQQVTLSCSPISGHRSVSWYQQTPGQGLQFLFEYFSETQRNKGNFPGRFSGRQFSNSRSEMNVSTLELGDSALYLCASSTGQETQYFGPGTRLLVL.

The chain joins TRBV19 to TRBJ2-6, with 9 bases fitting TRBD1. This CDR3 has 16 residues. The V gene's germline CDR1 is LNHDA and CDR2 SQIVND (reference sequence). V lost 4 bases to trimming and J lost 1 base; unmatched junction nucleotides: 2. The CDR3 spells CASSRQGGSGANVLTF. CDR3 sequence (DNA): TGTGCCAGTAGTAGACAGGGGGGGTCTGGGGCCAACGTCCTGACTTTC.

This clone was recorded once. V gene TRBV5-1 combines with J gene TRBJ1-2, with D perhaps matching TRBD1 (5 bases). The CDR3 runs 14 residues. CDR1 is SGHRS and CDR2 is YFSETQ in the germline V gene. The V end was cut by 0 bases, the J end by 8 bases, with 14 bases between. The CDR3 sequence: CASSLDGGMEGYTF. The CDR3 DNA reads as TGCGCCAGCAGCTTGGACGGGGGGATGGAGGGCTACACCTTC.

The rearrangement links TRBV10-3 to TRBJ2-2; D is unresolved. Germline V gene lookup returns CDR1 ENHRY and CDR2 SYGVKD. V gave up 3 bases and J gave up 8 bases, with 10 bases separating them. The CDR3 totals 13 residues. CDR3 protein: CAISDGSLGELFF. The CDR3 DNA sequence: TGTGCCATCAGTGATGGCTCGTTGGGGGAGCTGTTTTTT.